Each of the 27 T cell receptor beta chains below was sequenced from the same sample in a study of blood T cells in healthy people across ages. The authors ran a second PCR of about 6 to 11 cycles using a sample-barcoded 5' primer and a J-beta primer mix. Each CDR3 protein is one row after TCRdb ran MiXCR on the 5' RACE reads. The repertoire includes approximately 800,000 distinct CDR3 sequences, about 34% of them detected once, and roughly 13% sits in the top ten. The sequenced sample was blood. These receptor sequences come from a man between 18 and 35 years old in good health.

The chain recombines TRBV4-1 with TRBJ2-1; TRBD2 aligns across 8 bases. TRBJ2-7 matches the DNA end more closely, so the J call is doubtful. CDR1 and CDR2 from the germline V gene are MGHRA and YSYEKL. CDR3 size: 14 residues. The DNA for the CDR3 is TGCGCCAGCACCCCTCACGGGGGGGACAATGAGCAGTACTTC. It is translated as CASTPHGGDNEQYF.

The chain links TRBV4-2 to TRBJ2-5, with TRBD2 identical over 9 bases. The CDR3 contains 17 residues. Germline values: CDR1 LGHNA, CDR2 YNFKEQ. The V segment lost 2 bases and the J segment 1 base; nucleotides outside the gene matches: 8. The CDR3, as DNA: TGTGCCAGCAGCCAACTTACCGGGACTAGCCTCCAAGAGACCCAGTACTTC. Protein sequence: CASSQLTGTSLQETQYF.

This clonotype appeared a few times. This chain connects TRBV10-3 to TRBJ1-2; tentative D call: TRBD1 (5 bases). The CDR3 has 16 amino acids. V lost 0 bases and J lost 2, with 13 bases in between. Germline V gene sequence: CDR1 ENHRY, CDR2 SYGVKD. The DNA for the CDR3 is TGTGCCATCAGTGAGTCGGTGGGACTTTTGAACTATGGCTACACCTTC. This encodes CAISESVGLLNYGYTF.

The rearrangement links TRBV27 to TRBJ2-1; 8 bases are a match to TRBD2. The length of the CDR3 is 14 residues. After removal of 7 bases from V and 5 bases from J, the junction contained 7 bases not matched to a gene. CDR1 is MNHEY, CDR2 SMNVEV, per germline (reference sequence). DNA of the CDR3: TGTGCCAGCATGGCGGTAGCGGGACACAATGAGCAGTTCTTC. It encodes CASMAVAGHNEQFF.

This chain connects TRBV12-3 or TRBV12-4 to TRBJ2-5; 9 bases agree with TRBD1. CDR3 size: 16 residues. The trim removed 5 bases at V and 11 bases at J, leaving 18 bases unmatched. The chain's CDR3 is CASSMSRTGVPNEQYF. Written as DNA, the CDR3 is TGTGCCAGCAGTATGAGCCGGACAGGGGTTCCCAATGAGCAGTACTTC.

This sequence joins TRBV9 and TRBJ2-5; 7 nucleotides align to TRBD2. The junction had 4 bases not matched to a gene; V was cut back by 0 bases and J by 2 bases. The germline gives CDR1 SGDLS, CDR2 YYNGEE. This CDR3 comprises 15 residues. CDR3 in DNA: TGTGCCAGCAGCGTAGCTCGGGGGGATCAAGAGACCCAGTACTTC. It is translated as CASSVARGDQETQYF. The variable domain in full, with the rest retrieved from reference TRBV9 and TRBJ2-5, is DSGVTQTPKHLITATGQRVTLRCSPRSGDLSVYWYQQSLDQGLQFLIQYYNGEERAKGNILERFSAQQFPDLHSELNLSSLELGDSALYFCASSVARGDQETQYFGPGTRLLVL.

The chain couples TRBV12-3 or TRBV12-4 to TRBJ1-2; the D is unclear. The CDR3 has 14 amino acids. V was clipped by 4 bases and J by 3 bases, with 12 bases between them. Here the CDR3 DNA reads TGTGCCAGCAGTTGGACGGTAGCTGACTATGGCTACACCTTC. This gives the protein CASSWTVADYGYTF.

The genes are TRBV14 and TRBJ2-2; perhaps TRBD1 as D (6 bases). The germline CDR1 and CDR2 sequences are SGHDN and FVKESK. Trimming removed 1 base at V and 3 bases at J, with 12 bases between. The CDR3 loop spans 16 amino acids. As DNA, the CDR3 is TGTGCCAGCAGCCAAGCGGGGACAACTTACACCGGGGAGCTGTTTTTT. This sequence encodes CASSQAGTTYTGELFF. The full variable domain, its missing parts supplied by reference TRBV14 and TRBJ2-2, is EAGVTQFPSHSVIEKGQTVTLRCDPISGHDNLYWYRRVMGKEIKFLLHFVKESKQDESGMPNNRFLAERTGGTYSTLKVQPAELEDSGVYFCASSQAGTTYTGELFFGEGSRLTVL.

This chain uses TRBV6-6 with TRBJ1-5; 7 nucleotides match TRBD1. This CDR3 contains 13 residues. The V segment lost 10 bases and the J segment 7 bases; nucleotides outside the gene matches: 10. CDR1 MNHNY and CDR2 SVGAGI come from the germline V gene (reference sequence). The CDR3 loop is CATTAGGVQPQHF. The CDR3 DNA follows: TGTGCCACCACCGCAGGGGGTGTCCAGCCCCAGCATTTT.

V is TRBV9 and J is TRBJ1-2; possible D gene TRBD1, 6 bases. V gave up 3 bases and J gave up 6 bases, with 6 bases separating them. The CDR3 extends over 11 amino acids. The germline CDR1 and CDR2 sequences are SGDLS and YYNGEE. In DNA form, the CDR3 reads TGTGCCAGCAGCGCAGGGGATGGCTACACCTTC. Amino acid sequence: CASSAGDGYTF.

This CDR3 reads CSARERAGGPGELFF. The DNA for the CDR3 is TGCAGTGCTAGAGAACGGGCAGGGGGCCCCGGGGAGCTGTTTTTT. The chain combines TRBV20-1 with TRBJ2-2; TRBD1 matches at 8 bases. CDR1 is DFQATT and CDR2 is SNEGSKA in the germline V gene (reference sequence). V lost 0 bases and J lost 6; bases outside the gene matches: 6. This CDR3 has 15 amino acids.

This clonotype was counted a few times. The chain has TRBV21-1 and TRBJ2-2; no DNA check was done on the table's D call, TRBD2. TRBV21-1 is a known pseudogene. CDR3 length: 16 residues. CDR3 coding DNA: TGTGCCAGCAGCATACAAGCGGGGGTGGACACCGGGGAGCTGTTTTTT. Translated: CASSIQAGVDTGELFF.

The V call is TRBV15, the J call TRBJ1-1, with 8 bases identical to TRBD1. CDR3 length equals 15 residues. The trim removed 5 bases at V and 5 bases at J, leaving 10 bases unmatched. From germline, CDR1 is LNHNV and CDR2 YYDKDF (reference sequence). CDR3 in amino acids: CATSLDRDSRTEAFF. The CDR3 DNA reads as TGTGCCACCAGCCTGGACAGGGATTCAAGGACTGAAGCTTTCTTT.

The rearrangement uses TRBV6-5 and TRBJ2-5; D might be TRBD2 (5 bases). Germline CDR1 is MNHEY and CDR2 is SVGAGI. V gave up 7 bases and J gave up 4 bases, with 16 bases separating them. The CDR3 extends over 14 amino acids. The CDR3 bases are TGTGCCAGCAAAGTAACTAGGGCCCGAGAGACCCAGTACTTC. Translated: CASKVTRARETQYF.

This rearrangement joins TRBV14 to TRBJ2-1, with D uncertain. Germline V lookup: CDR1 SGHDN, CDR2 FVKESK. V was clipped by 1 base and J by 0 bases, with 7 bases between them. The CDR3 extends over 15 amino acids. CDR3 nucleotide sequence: TGTGCCAGCAGCCAAGGATACGGCTCCTACAATGAGCAGTTCTTC. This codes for CASSQGYGSYNEQFF. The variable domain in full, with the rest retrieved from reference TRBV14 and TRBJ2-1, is EAGVTQFPSHSVIEKGQTVTLRCDPISGHDNLYWYRRVMGKEIKFLLHFVKESKQDESGMPNNRFLAERTGGTYSTLKVQPAELEDSGVYFCASSQGYGSYNEQFFGPGTRLTVL.

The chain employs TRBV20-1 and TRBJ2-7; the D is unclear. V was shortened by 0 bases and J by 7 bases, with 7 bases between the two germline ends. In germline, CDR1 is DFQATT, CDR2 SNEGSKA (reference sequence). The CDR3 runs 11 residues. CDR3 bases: TGCAGTGCTAGAGATACCAATGAGCAGTACTTC. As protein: CSARDTNEQYF.

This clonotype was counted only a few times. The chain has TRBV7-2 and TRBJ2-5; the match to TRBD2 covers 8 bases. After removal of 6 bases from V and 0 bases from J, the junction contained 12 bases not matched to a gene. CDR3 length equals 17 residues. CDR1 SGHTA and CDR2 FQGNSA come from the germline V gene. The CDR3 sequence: CASRKKGSGVYQETQYF. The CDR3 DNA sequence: TGTGCCAGCAGAAAGAAGGGTAGCGGGGTGTACCAAGAGACCCAGTACTTC. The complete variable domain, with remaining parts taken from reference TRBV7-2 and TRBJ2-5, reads GAGVSQSPSNKVTEKGKDVELRCDPISGHTALYWYRQSLGQGLEFLIYFQGNSAPDKSGLPSDRFSAERTGGSVSTLTIQRTQQEDSAVYLCASRKKGSGVYQETQYFGPGTRLLVL.

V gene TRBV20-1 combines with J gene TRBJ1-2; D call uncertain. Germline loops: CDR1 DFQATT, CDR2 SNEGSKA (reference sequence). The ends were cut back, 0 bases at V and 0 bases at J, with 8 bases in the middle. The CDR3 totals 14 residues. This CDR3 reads CSARDGSANYGYTF. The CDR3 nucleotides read TGCAGTGCTAGAGACGGCAGCGCTAACTATGGCTACACCTTC.

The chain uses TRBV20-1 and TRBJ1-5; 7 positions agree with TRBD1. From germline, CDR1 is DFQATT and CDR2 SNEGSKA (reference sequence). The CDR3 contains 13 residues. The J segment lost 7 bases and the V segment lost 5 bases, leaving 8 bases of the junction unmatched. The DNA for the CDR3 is TGCAGTGCTCTAATCAGGGGGTCCCAGCCCCAGCATTTT. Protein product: CSALIRGSQPQHF.

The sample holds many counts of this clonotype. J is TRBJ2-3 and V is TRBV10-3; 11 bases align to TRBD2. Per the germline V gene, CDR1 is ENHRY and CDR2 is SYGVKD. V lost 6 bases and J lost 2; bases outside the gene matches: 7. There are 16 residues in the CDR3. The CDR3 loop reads CAIRVTSGAITDTQYF. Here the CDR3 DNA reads TGTGCCATCAGAGTGACTAGCGGGGCGATCACAGATACGCAGTATTTT.

In nucleotides, the CDR3 is TGCAGTGCTGTGGACCGACAGGGTCTAGGGTACGAGCAGTACTTC. Protein sequence: CSAVDRQGLGYEQYF. The rearrangement uses TRBV20-1 and TRBJ2-7; 7 nucleotides align to TRBD1. Trimming took 5 bases from V and 4 from J; bases not matched to a gene: 14. The CDR3 covers 15 residues. CDR1 and CDR2 (germline): DFQATT, SNEGSKA (reference sequence).

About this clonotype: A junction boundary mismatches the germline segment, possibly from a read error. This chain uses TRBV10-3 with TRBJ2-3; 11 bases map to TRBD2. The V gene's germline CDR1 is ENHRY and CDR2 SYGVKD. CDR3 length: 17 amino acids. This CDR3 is CAISERLVAGGPDTQYF. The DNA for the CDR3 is TGCGCCATCAGTGAACGTTTGGTAGCGGGAGGGCCAGATACGCAGTATTTT.

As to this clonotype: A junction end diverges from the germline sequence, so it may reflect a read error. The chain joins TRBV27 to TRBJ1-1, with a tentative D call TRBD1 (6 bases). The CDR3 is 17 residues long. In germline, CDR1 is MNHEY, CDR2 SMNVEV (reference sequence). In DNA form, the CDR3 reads TGTGCCGGCAGGAGCTGGGACACATCTGGCTTTTTCTCTGAAGCTTTCTTT. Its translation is CAGRSWDTSGFFSEAFF.

In nucleotides, the CDR3 is TGTGCCAGCAGCTTAGGGTATGGGACAGCTAACTATGGCTACACCTTC. Protein product: CASSLGYGTANYGYTF. V and J are TRBV7-2 and TRBJ1-2; 7 bases align to TRBD1. Germline loops: CDR1 SGHTA, CDR2 FQGNSA. V was clipped by 1 base and J by 0 bases; unmatched bases: 5. The CDR3 is made up of 16 amino acids.

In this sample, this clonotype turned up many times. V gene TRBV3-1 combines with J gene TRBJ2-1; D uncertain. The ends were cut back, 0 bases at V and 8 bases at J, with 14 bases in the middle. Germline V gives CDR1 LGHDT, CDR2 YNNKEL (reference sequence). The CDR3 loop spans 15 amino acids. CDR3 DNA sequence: TGTGCCAGCAGCCAAGATTCCGGGTGGGGTTATGAGCAGTTCTTC. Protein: CASSQDSGWGYEQFF.

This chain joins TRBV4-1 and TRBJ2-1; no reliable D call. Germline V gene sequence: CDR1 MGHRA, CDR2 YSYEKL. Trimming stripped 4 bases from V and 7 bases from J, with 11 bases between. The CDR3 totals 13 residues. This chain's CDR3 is CASSPPLGNEQFF. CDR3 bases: TGCGCCAGCAGCCCTCCCTTGGGGAATGAGCAGTTCTTC.

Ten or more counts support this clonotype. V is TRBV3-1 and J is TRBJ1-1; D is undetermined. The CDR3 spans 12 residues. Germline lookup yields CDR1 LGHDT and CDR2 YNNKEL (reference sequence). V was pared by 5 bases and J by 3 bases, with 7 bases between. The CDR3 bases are TGTGCCAGCAGCGAGGGAGACACTGAAGCTTTCTTT. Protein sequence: CASSEGDTEAFF.